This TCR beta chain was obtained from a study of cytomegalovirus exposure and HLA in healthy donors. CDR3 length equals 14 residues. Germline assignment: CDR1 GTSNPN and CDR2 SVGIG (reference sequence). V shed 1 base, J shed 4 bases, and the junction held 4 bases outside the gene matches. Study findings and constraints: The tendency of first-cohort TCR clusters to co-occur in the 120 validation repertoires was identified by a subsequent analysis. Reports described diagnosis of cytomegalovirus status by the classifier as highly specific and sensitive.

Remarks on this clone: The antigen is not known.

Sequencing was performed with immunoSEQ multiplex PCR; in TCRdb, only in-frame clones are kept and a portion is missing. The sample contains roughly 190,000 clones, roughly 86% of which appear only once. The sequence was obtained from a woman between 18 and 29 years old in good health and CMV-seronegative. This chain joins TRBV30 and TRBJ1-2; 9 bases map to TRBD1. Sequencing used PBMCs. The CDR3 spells CAWSGDRVPYGYTF. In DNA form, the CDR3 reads TGTGCCTGGAGTGGGGACAGGGTTCCCTATGGCTACACCTTC. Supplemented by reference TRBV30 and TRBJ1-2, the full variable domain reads SQTIHQWPATLVQPVGSPLSLECTVEGTSNPNLYWYRQAAGRGLQLLFYSVGIGQISSEVPQNLSASRPQDRQFILSSKKLLLSDSGFYLCAWSGDRVPYGYTFGSGTRLTVV.